The 30 T cell receptor beta chains listed next were all sequenced from one sample in a study of patients and donors after allogeneic stem cell transplantation. TCRdb re-derived calls from the RT-PCR reads in MiXCR, one entry per CDR3 protein. The sample includes about 160,000 distinct CDR3 sequences, about 36% of them seen just once. Sequencing was performed on blood, either unsorted or a sorted T cell fraction (not recorded which). The origin of the receptors is a human donor who was either an allogeneic HSCT recipient or a stem cell or donor lymphocyte infusion donor (not recorded which). It is not recorded whose cells these are; they may come from a transplant donor.

This clonotype was observed a few times. The CDR3 coding sequence is TGTGCCACCAGTGGACAGCTTCAAGAGACCCAGTACTTC. Its protein is CATSGQLQETQYF. V usage is TRBV24-1 and J usage is TRBJ2-5, with D perhaps matching TRBD1 (5 bases). The germline V and J ends were trimmed by 5 bases and 2 bases, with 8 bases remaining between them. CDR1 and CDR2 (germline): KGHDR, SFDVKD. The CDR3 runs to 13 residues.

The gene calls are TRBV3-1 and TRBJ1-2; TRBD1 agrees at 7 bases. The V gene's germline CDR1 is LGHDT and CDR2 YNNKEL (reference sequence). CDR3 length: 18 residues. V lost 1 base, J lost 2 bases, and 13 bases stayed unmatched. In nucleotides, the CDR3 is TGTGCCAGCAGCCAAGTTACGGGACAGAACTACGCCAACTATGGCTACACCTTC. The encoded protein is CASSQVTGQNYANYGYTF.

This clonotype was seen only a few times. The chain has TRBV4-3 and TRBJ1-3; no clear D gene. Germline CDR1 is LGHNA and CDR2 is YSLEER. The CDR3 extends over 19 amino acids. The V gene lost 0 bases and the J gene lost 0 bases, with 18 bases spanning the gap. This chain's CDR3 is CASSQECFRCQNSGNTIYF. The CDR3 bases are TGCGCCAGCAGCCAAGAATGCTTCAGGTGTCAAAACTCTGGAAACACCATATATTTT.

The chain joins TRBV12-3 or TRBV12-4 to TRBJ2-1, with 9 bases matching TRBD1. The CDR3 is made up of 15 amino acids. V lost 3 bases, J lost 5 bases, and 5 bases stayed unmatched. The DNA of the CDR3 is TGTGCCAGCAGTTTGGGACAGGGTCTTGACAATGAGCAGTTCTTC. Protein product: CASSLGQGLDNEQFF.

This chain links TRBV5-5 with TRBJ1-5; TRBD1 might be the D (5 bases). The CDR3 runs 15 residues. Germline CDR1 is SGHKS and CDR2 is YYEKEE (reference sequence). V lost 2 bases and J lost 6, with 15 bases in between. DNA of the CDR3: TGTGCCAGCAGCTTTAACCGGGACGTAGCTCAGCCCCAGCATTTT. Translating it yields CASSFNRDVAQPQHF. Full variable domain (remainder filled in from reference TRBV5-5 and TRBJ1-5): DAGVTQSPTHLIKTRGQQVTLRCSPISGHKSVSWYQQVLGQGPQFIFQYYEKEERGRGNFPDRFSARQFPNYSSELNVNALLLGDSALYLCASSFNRDVAQPQHFGDGTRLSIL.

This chain connects TRBV7-2 to TRBJ1-1; no reliable D call. Trimming took 1 base from V and 3 from J, leaving 12 bases between them. The CDR3 loop spans 15 amino acids. Germline V gene sequence: CDR1 SGHTA, CDR2 FQGNSA. The CDR3 nucleotides are TGTGCCAGCAGCTTAGACCCCGCTGGACACACTGAAGCTTTCTTT. Encoded protein: CASSLDPAGHTEAFF.

V gene TRBV28 combines with J gene TRBJ1-6; 7 nucleotides align to TRBD1. The germline CDR1 and CDR2 sequences are MDHEN and SYDVKM. V was clipped by 5 bases and J by 1 base; unmatched bases: 5. The CDR3 totals 16 residues. The CDR3 protein is CASSPTQGSYNSPLHF. CDR3 nucleotides: TGTGCCAGCAGTCCCACACAGGGGTCCTATAATTCACCCCTCCACTTT. The variable domain in full, with the rest retrieved from reference TRBV28 and TRBJ1-6, is DVKVTQSSRYLVKRTGEKVFLECVQDMDHENMFWYRQDPGLGLRLIYFSYDVKMKEKGDIPEGYSVSREKKERFSLILESASTNQTSMYLCASSPTQGSYNSPLHFGNGTRLTVT.

The sample holds a few counts of this clonotype. V usage is TRBV5-1 and J usage is TRBJ1-1, with a weak D call TRBD1 (6 bases). From germline, CDR1 is SGHRS and CDR2 YFSETQ. The CDR3 extends over 16 amino acids. V shed 0 bases and J shed 3 bases, with 15 bases lying between them. The CDR3 nucleotides are TGCGCCAGCAGCTTGGACAGGGATGGACGTGACACTGAAGCTTTCTTT. This codes for CASSLDRDGRDTEAFF.

The chain uses TRBV19 and TRBJ2-4; D perhaps matches TRBD1 (5 bases). The CDR3 loop spans 16 amino acids. Trimming removed 1 base at V and 2 bases at J, with 12 bases between. CDR1 is LNHDA and CDR2 is SQIVND in the germline V gene (reference sequence). CDR3 sequence: CASSIAGALTKNIQYF. The DNA for the CDR3 is TGTGCCAGTAGTATAGCTGGGGCCCTAACCAAAAACATTCAGTACTTC.

This clonotype was found a few times. The chain recombines TRBV5-1 with TRBJ2-1, with D possibly matching TRBD2 (5 bases). V was clipped by 2 bases and J by 0 bases, with 9 bases between them. Per the germline V gene, CDR1 is SGHRS and CDR2 is YFSETQ. This CDR3 has 15 residues. CDR3 protein: CASSFGVLSYNEQFF. CDR3 in DNA: TGCGCCAGCAGCTTCGGGGTCCTCTCCTACAATGAGCAGTTCTTC.

The V gene is TRBV4-3, the J gene TRBJ2-3, with D unclear. CDR1 is LGHNA and CDR2 is YSLEER in the germline V gene. The V gene lost 0 bases and the J gene lost 3 bases, with 7 bases spanning the gap. The CDR3 runs 14 residues. In nucleotides, the CDR3 is TGCGCCAGCAGCCAAGATCCCATAACAGATACGCAGTATTTT. Translated, it gives CASSQDPITDTQYF.

The J gene is TRBJ2-3, the V gene TRBV9; D is perhaps TRBD1 or TRBD2 (5 bases each). Trimming took 3 bases from V and 6 from J, leaving 11 bases between them. CDR1 and CDR2 (germline): SGDLS, YYNGEE. This CDR3 is built from 13 residues. For the CDR3, the DNA is TGTGCCAGCAGCGCGACAGCGGTGGATACGCAGTATTTT. Amino acid sequence: CASSATAVDTQYF.

This clonotype was seen a handful of times. This chain joins TRBV4-3 and TRBJ1-1; TRBD1 matches 8 bases. The trim removed 1 base at V and 3 bases at J, leaving 7 bases unmatched. Germline V gives CDR1 LGHNA, CDR2 YSLEER. The length of the CDR3 is 16 residues. In nucleotides, the CDR3 is TGCGCCAGCAGCCAAGGGACAGGGAGGAGATACACTGAAGCTTTCTTT. Translated, it gives CASSQGTGRRYTEAFF.

V usage is TRBV27 and J usage is TRBJ2-7; 10 bases line up with TRBD2. The V gene end was trimmed by 4 bases and the J gene end by 3 bases; junction bases not matched to a gene: 6. Germline CDR1 is MNHEY and CDR2 is SMNVEV (reference sequence). This CDR3 is built from 15 residues. DNA of the CDR3: TGTGCCAGCAGTTCCACAGCGGGGGGGCTCTACGAGCAGTACTTC. Protein product: CASSSTAGGLYEQYF.

This clonotype occurred a few times. The chain has TRBV20-1 and TRBJ1-2; unclear D gene. Per the germline V gene, CDR1 is DFQATT and CDR2 is SNEGSKA (reference sequence). V was pared by 6 bases and J by 0 bases, with 11 bases between. The CDR3 has 13 residues. This CDR3 is CSAPDPANYGYTF. The CDR3 coding sequence is TGCAGTGCCCCGGACCCCGCTAACTATGGCTACACCTTC.

The J gene is TRBJ1-5, the V gene TRBV5-5; 7 bases map to TRBD1. Looked up from germline, CDR1 is SGHKS and CDR2 is YYEKEE (reference sequence). This CDR3 comprises 15 residues. V lost 1 base to trimming and J lost 7 bases; unmatched junction nucleotides: 8. CDR3 bases: TGTGCCAGCAGCTTGACAGGGGACCTAGGGCAGCCCCAGCATTTT. Its translation: CASSLTGDLGQPQHF.

This clonotype was seen a few times. The chain joins TRBV5-1 to TRBJ2-2; D is ambiguous. The V and J ends lost 0 bases and 2 bases respectively, with 8 bases between them. CDR1 SGHRS and CDR2 YFSETQ come from the germline V gene. The CDR3 loop spans 15 amino acids. This CDR3 reads CASSLGDPNTGELFF. CDR3 bases: TGCGCCAGCAGCTTGGGAGATCCAAACACCGGGGAGCTGTTTTTT.

V and J are TRBV3-1 and TRBJ1-2, with 7 bases fitting TRBD1. Per the germline V gene, CDR1 is LGHDT and CDR2 is YNNKEL (reference sequence). The ends lost 1 base at V and 3 bases at J; junction bases unmatched: 11. The CDR3 is made up of 17 amino acids. The CDR3 spells CASSQVPWGTEDYGYTF. The CDR3 DNA follows: TGTGCCAGCAGCCAAGTCCCGTGGGGGACAGAGGACTATGGCTACACCTTC.

The chain joins TRBV29-1 to TRBJ2-5; maybe TRBD2 (5 bases). With 3 bases removed from V and 5 bases from J, the gap between germline ends came to 13 bases. This CDR3 is built from 13 residues. Germline V gene lookup returns CDR1 SQVTM and CDR2 ANQGSEA. DNA of the CDR3: TGCAGCGTTGAGAGGGCAAGTATGGAGACCCAGTACTTC. Protein: CSVERASMETQYF.

The CDR3 DNA follows: TGTGCCAGCACCCAGGACAGGGGGCGAGGAAACACCATATATTTT. Its translation is CASTQDRGRGNTIYF. The chain has TRBV2 and TRBJ1-3, with 11 nucleotides matching TRBD1. Germline loops: CDR1 SNHLY, CDR2 FYNNEI. V shed 7 bases, J shed 4 bases, and the junction held 6 bases outside the gene matches. This CDR3 comprises 15 residues.

The genes are TRBV5-1 and TRBJ1-2; D is possibly TRBD1 (5 bases). The germline gives CDR1 SGHRS, CDR2 YFSETQ. This CDR3 comprises 11 residues. Trimming shortened V by 5 bases and J by 4 bases, and 6 bases separated the two germline ends. The CDR3, as DNA: TGCGCCAGCAGGGGGCTCTATGGCTACACCTTC. Protein: CASRGLYGYTF.

The chain carries TRBV12-3 or TRBV12-4 and TRBJ2-1, with D unclear. The CDR3 sequence is 13 residues long. The V end was cut by 6 bases, the J end by 2 bases, with 8 bases between. The CDR3: CASSPGTYNEQFF. As DNA, the CDR3 is TGTGCCAGCAGCCCGGGCACCTACAATGAGCAGTTCTTC.

The chain uses TRBV6-2 or TRBV6-3 and TRBJ2-2; D could derive from TRBD1 or TRBD2 (6 bases each). The ends were cut back, 6 bases at V and 0 bases at J, with 14 bases in the middle. The CDR3 is 16 amino acids. CDR1 is MNHEY, CDR2 SVGEGT, per germline. CDR3 DNA: TGTGCCAGCAGCAAAACGGGGGCCTCGAACACCGGGGAGCTGTTTTTT. Its translation: CASSKTGASNTGELFF.

This clonotype was detected a few times. The chain links TRBV10-3 to TRBJ2-2; 8 nucleotides line up with TRBD1. The CDR3 is 15 amino acids. V shed 4 bases and J 5 bases; nucleotides not matched to a gene: 6. Germline assignment: CDR1 ENHRY and CDR2 SYGVKD. CDR3 loop: CAISGQGQLTGELFF. The CDR3 coding sequence is TGTGCCATCAGTGGACAGGGGCAGTTGACCGGGGAGCTGTTTTTT.

The chain employs TRBV28 and TRBJ2-5, with D perhaps matching TRBD1 (5 bases). V was cut by 7 bases and J by 7 bases, with 19 bases left in between. Germline V gene sequence: CDR1 MDHEN, CDR2 SYDVKM. The CDR3 loop spans 14 amino acids. The CDR3 region is CASTDQGSLGTQYF. The CDR3 DNA is TGTGCCAGCACGGACCAGGGTAGTTTAGGGACCCAGTACTTC.

The rearrangement uses TRBV27 and TRBJ1-5, with D tentatively TRBD1 (6 bases). Germline CDR1 is MNHEY and CDR2 is SMNVEV (reference sequence). With 3 bases removed from V and 3 bases from J, the gap between germline ends came to 9 bases. This CDR3 has 14 amino acids. CDR3 protein: CASSLTGDNQPQHF. CDR3 sequence (DNA): TGTGCCAGCAGTTTGACAGGAGACAATCAGCCCCAGCATTTT.

The chain has TRBV20-1 and TRBJ1-1; the D gene is possibly TRBD1 (6 bases). V dropped 0 bases and J dropped 0 bases, with 11 bases sitting between them. Germline V gene sequence: CDR1 DFQATT, CDR2 SNEGSKA (reference sequence). This CDR3 has 15 residues. The chain's CDR3 is CSARDPRDMNTEAFF. As DNA, the CDR3 is TGCAGTGCTAGAGATCCCCGGGACATGAACACTGAAGCTTTCTTT.

This chain connects TRBV20-1 to TRBJ2-1, with D possibly matching TRBD2 (5 bases). This CDR3 spans 11 amino acids. The germline CDR1 and CDR2 sequences are DFQATT and SNEGSKA (reference sequence). Trimming removed 3 bases at V and 9 bases at J, with 9 bases between. In DNA, the CDR3 is TGCAGTGCTAGGGAGGTTCGTGAGCAGTTCTTC. This translates into CSAREVREQFF.

The rearrangement uses TRBV27 and TRBJ1-1, with D maybe TRBD1 (5 bases). The germline gives CDR1 MNHEY, CDR2 SMNVEV (reference sequence). CDR3 length: 16 residues. Trimming pared 2 bases from V and 7 bases from J, leaving 20 bases between. Written as DNA, the CDR3 is TGTGCCAGCAGTTTAATCCCCGCGACAGACTGGCTTGAAGCTTTCTTT. Its translation is CASSLIPATDWLEAFF.

CDR3 region: CSAADRFNTEAFF. DNA for the CDR3: TGCAGTGCGGCGGACAGGTTTAACACTGAAGCTTTCTTT. V usage is TRBV20-1 and J usage is TRBJ1-1; 7 nucleotides agree with TRBD1. There are 13 residues in the CDR3. The V gene end was trimmed by 6 bases and the J gene end by 2 bases; junction bases not matched to a gene: 6. The germline V gene encodes CDR1 DFQATT and CDR2 SNEGSKA (reference sequence).